A single sample is the source of the 5 T cell receptor beta chains below, sequenced in a study of regulatory T cells in long-lasting Graves disease. Noted time point: persistent/refractory GD, antithyroid drugs over 5 years with positive TRAb. Following extraction of RNA from PBMCs, that RNA was used to make the TCR library. Researchers made TCR beta libraries by using iRepertoire HTBI primers and running Arm-PCR on CDR3 regions. TCRdb reanalysed the multiplex PCR reads using MiXCR and keeps one entry per CDR3 protein. The repertoire holds some 300,000 distinct CDR3 sequences, under 25% seen once, with roughly 56% in the top ten. The sample was peripheral blood mononuclear cells (PBMCs), taken when the disease was refractory, from a patient treated with antithyroid drugs. Receptor source: a female donor with Graves disease.

The chain has TRBV6-1 and TRBJ2-1; 12 nucleotides agree with TRBD2. Trimming took 10 bases from V and 8 from J; bases not matched to a gene: 9. The V gene's germline CDR1 is MNHNS and CDR2 SASEGT. The CDR3 runs 14 residues. CDR3 bases: TGTGCCACCTCGGCTAGCGGGAGGGTCCATGAGCAGTTCTTC. It translates to CATSASGRVHEQFF.

The chain recombines TRBV7-9 with TRBJ1-1, with 7 bases fitting TRBD1. Germline values: CDR1 SEHNR, CDR2 FQNEAQ (reference sequence). V was clipped by 5 bases and J by 1 base; unmatched bases: 13. The CDR3 is 17 residues long. DNA of the CDR3: TGTGCCAGCAGCCGCACAGGGGCGGCGAGACGGAACACTGAAGCTTTCTTT. It is translated as CASSRTGAARRNTEAFF.

Notes on this clonotype: The conserved closing phenylalanine or tryptophan is absent in this CDR3, likely reflecting a read error. The chain uses TRBV7-8 and TRBJ1-2; no clear D. The germline V gene has CDR1 SGHVS and CDR2 FQNEAQ. V lost 2 bases and J 8 bases, leaving 12 bases between the germline ends. The CDR3 contains 13 residues. CDR3 bases: TGTGCCAGCAGCTTACAAGGGTTGCGGGGCTACACCCTC. It specifies CASSLQGLRGYTL.

In this sample, this clonotype turned up once. The chain links TRBV29-1 to TRBJ2-5, with D unresolved. V was trimmed by 5 bases and J by 2 bases, leaving 9 bases between them. Germline lookup yields CDR1 SQVTM and CDR2 ANQGSEA. The CDR3 has 12 amino acids. CDR3 residues: CSVHVGQETQYF. The CDR3 DNA reads TGCAGCGTTCATGTGGGGCAAGAGACCCAGTACTTC.

This clonotype was counted many times. J is TRBJ1-5 and V is TRBV6-5, with TRBD1 as a possible D gene (5 bases). V was cut by 2 bases and J by 0 bases, with 11 bases left in between. Per germline, CDR1 MNHEY and CDR2 SVGAGI. The CDR3 is 16 residues long. CDR3 sequence (DNA): TGTGCCAGCAGTTACGGCGGGACGGATAGCAATCAGCCCCAGCATTTT. Protein sequence: CASSYGGTDSNQPQHF.